This TCR beta chain comes out of a study of early T cells in non-severe SARS-CoV-2 infection. TCRdb fed the 5' RACE reads into MiXCR, producing one record per CDR3 protein. The data show tens of thousands of distinct CDR3 sequences, 5.8% seen once. The CDR3 loop spans 15 amino acids. Germline loops: CDR1 LGHDT, CDR2 YNNKEL (reference sequence). Trimming cost V 4 bases and J 5 bases; bases outside gene matches: 7. The sample comprised whole blood. The source of this sequence is an adult who was a healthcare worker with PCR-confirmed SARS-CoV-2 infection or an uninfected control (not recorded which). The gene calls are TRBV3-1 and TRBJ2-5, with TRBD2 matching 10 bases. The CDR3 loop reads CASSPSLAGDETQYF. CDR3 nucleotides: TGTGCCAGCAGCCCCTCGCTAGCGGGGGACGAGACCCAGTACTTC.